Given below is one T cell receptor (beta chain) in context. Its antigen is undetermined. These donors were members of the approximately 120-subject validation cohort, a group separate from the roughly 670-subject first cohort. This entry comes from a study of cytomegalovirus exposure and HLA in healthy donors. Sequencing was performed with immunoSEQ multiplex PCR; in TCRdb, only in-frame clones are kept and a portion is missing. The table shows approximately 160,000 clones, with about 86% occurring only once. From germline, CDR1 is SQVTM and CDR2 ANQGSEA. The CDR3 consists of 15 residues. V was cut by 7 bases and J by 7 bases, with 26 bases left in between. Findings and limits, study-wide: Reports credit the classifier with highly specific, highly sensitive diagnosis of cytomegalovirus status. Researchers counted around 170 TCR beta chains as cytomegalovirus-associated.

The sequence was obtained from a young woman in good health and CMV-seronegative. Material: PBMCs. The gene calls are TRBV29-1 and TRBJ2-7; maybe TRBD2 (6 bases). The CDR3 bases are TGCAGCGCCGCAGGCCTGGGGGGATCCTTCAAAGAGCAGTACTTC. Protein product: CSAAGLGGSFKEQYF.